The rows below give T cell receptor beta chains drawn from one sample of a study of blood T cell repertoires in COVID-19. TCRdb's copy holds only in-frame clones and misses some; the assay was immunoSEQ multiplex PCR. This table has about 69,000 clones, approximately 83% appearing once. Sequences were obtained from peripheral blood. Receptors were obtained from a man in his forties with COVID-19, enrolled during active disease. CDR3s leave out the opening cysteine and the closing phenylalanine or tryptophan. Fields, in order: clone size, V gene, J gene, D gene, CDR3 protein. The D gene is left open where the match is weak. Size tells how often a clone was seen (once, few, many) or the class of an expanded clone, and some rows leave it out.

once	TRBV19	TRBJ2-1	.	ASSIRGRSSYNEQF
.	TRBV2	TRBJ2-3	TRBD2	ASSLAGGPMSTDTQY
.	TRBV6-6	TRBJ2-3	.	ASSYKPLDTQY
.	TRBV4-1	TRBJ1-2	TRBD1	ASSQPGTGTYGYT
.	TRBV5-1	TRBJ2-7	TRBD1	ASSLEGQGNEQY
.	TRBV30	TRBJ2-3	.	AWSVLGDTDTQY
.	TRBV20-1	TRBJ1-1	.	SASTAPREAF
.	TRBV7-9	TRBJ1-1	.	ASSEEGDTEAF
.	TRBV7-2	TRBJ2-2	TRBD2	ASSLVASGGRGTGELF
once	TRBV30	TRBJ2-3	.	AWSVAPDTQY
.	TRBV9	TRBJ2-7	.	ASSVGGLNYEQY
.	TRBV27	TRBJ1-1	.	ASNSLPVNTEAF
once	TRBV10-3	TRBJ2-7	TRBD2	AIRPPGREPYEQY
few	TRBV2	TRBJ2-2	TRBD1	ASRRDRETGELF
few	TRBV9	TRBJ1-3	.	ASSVLSGNTIY
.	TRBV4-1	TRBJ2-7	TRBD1	ASRNETGTGRYEQY
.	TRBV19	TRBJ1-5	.	ASKAAYSNQPQH
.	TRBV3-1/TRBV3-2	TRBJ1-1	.	ASSHSATVTEAF
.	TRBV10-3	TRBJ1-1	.	ASQTVNTEAF
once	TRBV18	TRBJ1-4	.	ASSPSSEKLF
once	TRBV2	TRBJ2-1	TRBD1	ASSPGQAYNEQF
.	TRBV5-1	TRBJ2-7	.	ASSLDNSYEQY
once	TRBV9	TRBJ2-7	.	ASSVAGALIGEQY
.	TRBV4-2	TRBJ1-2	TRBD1	ASSQGETGGSGGYT
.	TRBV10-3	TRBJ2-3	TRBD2	AISNGLVVNGSTDTQY
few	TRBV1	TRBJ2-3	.	TSSQMWGLGPSTQY
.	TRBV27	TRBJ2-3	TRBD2	ASRLPRGGGVDTQY
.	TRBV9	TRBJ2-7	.	ASTKRHYEQY
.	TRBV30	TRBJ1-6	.	AWMKGNSGRGSPLH
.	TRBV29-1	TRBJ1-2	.	SVEENGFRAYT
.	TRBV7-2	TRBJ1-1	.	AIKRGRTEAF
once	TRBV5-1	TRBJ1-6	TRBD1	ASSGGQVLNSPLH
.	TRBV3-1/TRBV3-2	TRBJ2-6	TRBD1	ASSRPGQSSGANVLT
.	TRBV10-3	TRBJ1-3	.	AITTGFNGNTIY
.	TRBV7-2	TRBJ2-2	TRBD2	ASSYLTSGTGELF
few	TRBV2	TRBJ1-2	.	ASLPGAGWGNGYT
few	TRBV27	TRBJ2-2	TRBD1	ASSYDRGRTGELF
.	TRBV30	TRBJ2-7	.	ACKGGREQY
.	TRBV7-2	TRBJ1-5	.	ASSLVAGKINQPQH
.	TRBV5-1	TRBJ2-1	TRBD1	ASSHGQGYNEQF
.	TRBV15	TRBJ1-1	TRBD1	ATSRDLSGGTEAF
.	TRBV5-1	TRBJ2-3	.	ASSFYGLGAGTDTQY
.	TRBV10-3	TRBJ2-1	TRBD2	AINPGLAGNEQF
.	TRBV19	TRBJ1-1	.	ASSSGQLVHNTEAF
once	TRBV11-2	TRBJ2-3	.	ASSLQVDTQY
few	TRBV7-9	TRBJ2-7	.	ASSPNLGGQQY
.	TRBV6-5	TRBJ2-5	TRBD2	ASTSGGPKTQY
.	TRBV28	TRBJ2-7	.	ASSLWDSTYEQY
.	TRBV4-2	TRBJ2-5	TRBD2	ASSQGDSGAGETQY
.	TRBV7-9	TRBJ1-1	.	ASTPQDPNTEAF
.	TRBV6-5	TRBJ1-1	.	ATRRGLMNTEAF
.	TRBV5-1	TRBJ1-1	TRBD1	ASSFYTGEAF
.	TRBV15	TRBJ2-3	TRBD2	ATSRDAGGLDTQY
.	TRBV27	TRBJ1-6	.	ASSIYSYNSPLH
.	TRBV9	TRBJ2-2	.	ASSFGQSSTGELF